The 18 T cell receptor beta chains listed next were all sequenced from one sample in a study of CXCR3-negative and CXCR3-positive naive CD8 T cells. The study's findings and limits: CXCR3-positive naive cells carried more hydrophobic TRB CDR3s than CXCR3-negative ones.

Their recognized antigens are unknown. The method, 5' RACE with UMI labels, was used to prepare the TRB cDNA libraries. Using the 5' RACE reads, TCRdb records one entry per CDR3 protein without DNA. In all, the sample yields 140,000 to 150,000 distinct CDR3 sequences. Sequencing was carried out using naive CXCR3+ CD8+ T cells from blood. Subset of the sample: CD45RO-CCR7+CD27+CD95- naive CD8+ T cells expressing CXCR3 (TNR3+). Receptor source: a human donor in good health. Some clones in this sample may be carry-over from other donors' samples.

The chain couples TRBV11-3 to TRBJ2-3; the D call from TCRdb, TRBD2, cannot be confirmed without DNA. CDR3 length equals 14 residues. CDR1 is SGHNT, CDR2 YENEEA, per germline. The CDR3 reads CASSFSGSADTQYF.

CDR3 in amino acids: CSVRQGTGEQYF. This sequence joins TRBV29-1 and TRBJ2-7; TCRdb designates TRBD2, a call that cannot be tested without DNA. There are 12 residues in the CDR3. Germline loops: CDR1 SQVTM, CDR2 ANQGSEA.

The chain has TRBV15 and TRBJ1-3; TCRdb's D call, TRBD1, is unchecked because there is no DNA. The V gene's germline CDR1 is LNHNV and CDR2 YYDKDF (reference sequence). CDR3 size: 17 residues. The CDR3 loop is CATSRDRKGLLGNTIYF.

The CDR3 reads CSASPLTSPYEQYF. The chain links TRBV20-1 to TRBJ2-7; TCRdb designates TRBD1, a call that cannot be tested without DNA. This CDR3 spans 14 amino acids. Germline loops: CDR1 DFQATT, CDR2 SNEGSKA (reference sequence).

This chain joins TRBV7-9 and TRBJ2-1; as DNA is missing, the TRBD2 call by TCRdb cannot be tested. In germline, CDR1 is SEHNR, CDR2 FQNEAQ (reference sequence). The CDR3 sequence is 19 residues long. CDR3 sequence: CASSSLTSRSGSPYNEQFF.

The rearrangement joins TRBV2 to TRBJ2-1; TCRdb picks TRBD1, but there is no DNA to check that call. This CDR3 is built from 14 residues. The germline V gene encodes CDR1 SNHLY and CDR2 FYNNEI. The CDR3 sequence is CASGLTDRYNEQFF.

CDR3 protein: CASSFVTSGADNEQFF. The V gene is TRBV7-9, the J gene TRBJ2-1; TCRdb gives TRBD2 as the D gene, but with no DNA this cannot be confirmed. This CDR3 region has 16 residues. The germline V gene encodes CDR1 SEHNR and CDR2 FQNEAQ (reference sequence).

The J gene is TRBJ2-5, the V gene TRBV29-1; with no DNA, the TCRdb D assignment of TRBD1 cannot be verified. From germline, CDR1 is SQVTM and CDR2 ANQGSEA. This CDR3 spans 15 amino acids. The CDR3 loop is CSVVGAGAGGETQYF.

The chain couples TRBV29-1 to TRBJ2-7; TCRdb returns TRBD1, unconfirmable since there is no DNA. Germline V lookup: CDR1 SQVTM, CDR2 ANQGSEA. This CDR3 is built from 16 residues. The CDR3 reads CSVEGAGTDASYEQYF.

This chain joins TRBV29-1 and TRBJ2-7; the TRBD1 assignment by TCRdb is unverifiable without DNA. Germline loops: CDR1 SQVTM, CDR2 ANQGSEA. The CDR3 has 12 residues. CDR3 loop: CSFRENSYEQYF.

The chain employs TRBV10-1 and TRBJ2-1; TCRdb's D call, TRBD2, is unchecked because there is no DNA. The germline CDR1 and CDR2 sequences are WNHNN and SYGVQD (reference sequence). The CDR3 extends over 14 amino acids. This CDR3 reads CASRPARENNEQFF.

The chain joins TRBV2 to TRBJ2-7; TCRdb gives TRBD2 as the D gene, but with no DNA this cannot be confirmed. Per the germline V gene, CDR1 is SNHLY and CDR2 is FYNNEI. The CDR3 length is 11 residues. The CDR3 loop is CASGPYYEQYF.

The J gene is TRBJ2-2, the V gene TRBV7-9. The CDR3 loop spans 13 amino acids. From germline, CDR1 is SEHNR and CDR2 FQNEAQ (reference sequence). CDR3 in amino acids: CASSLQESGELFF.

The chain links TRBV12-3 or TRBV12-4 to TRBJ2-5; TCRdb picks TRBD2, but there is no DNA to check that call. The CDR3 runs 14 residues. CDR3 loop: CASSLHEGGWIRYF.

CDR3 amino acids: CSARVVSRDTQYF. The rearrangement links TRBV20-1 to TRBJ2-3. The germline gives CDR1 DFQATT, CDR2 SNEGSKA (reference sequence). This CDR3 spans 13 amino acids.

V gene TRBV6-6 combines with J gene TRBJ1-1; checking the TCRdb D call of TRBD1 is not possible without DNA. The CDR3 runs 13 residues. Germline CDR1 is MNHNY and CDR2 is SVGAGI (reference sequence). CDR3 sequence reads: CASSYTGGSEAFF.

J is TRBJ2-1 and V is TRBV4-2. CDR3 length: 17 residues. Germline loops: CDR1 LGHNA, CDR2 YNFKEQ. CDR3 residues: CASSQEVGYASYNEQFF.

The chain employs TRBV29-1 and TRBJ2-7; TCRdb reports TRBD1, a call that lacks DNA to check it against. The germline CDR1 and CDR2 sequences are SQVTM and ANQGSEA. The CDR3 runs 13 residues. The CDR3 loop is CSVPGQGTYEQYF.